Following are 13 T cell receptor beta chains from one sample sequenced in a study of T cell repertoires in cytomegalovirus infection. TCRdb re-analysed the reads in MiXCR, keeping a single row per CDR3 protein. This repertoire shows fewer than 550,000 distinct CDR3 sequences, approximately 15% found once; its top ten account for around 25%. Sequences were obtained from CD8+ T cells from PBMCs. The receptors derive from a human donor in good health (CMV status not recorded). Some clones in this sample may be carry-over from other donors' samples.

This chain's CDR3 is CASSLDPTGGWYEQYF. In DNA, the CDR3 is TGTGCCAGCAGCTTAGATCCGACAGGGGGCTGGTACGAGCAGTACTTC. The genes are TRBV11-2 and TRBJ2-7; 10 bases line up with TRBD1. Germline CDR1 reads SGHAT; CDR2 reads FQNNGV. V dropped 0 bases and J dropped 4; count of bases not matched to a gene: 6. The length of the CDR3 is 16 residues.

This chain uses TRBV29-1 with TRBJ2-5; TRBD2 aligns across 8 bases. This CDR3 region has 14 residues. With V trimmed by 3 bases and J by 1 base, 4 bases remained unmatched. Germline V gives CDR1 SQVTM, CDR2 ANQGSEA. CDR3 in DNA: TGCAGCGTTGATGCCGGGGGGGTCCAAGAGACCCAGTACTTC. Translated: CSVDAGGVQETQYF.

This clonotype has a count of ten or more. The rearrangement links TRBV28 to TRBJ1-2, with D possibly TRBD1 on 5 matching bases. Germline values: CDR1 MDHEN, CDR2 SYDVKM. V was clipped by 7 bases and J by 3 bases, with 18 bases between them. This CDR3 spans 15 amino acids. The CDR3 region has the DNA TGTGCCAGCACCTGGGGACGAGGAAGCCACTATGGCTACACCTTC. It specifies CASTWGRGSHYGYTF.

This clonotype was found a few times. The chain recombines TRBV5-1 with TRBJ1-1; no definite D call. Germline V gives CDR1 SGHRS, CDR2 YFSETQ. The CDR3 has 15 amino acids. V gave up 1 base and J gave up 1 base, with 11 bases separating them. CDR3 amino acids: CASSLRAGSNTEAFF. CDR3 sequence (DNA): TGCGCCAGCAGCTTGCGGGCAGGTTCGAACACTGAAGCTTTCTTT.

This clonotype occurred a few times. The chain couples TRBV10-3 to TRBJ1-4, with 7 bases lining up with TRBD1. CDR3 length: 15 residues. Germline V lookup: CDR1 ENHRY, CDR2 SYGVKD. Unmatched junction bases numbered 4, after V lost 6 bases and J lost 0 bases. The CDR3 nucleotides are TGTGCCATCAGGGGGGACAGCGCAACTAATGAAAAACTGTTTTTT. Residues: CAIRGDSATNEKLFF.

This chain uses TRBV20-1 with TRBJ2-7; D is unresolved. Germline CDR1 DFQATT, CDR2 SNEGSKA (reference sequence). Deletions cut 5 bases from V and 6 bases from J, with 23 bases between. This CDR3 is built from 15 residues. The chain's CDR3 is CSAFSDREEVGEQYF. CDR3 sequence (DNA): TGCAGTGCTTTCTCGGACCGTGAAGAGGTCGGCGAGCAGTACTTC.

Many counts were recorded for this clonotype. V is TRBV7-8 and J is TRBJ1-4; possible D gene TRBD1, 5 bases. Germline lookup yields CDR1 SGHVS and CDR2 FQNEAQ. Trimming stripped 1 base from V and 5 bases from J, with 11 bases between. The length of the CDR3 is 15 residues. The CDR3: CASSLGRRENEKLFF. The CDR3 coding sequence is TGTGCCAGCAGCTTAGGTCGCAGGGAGAATGAAAAACTGTTTTTT.

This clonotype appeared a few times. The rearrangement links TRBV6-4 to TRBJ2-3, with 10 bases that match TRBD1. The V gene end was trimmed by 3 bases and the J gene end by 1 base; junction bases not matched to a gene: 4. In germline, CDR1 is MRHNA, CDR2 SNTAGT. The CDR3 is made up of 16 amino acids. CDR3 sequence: CASSEETGGGTDTQYF. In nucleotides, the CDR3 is TGTGCCAGCAGTGAAGAGACAGGGGGCGGCACAGATACGCAGTATTTT.

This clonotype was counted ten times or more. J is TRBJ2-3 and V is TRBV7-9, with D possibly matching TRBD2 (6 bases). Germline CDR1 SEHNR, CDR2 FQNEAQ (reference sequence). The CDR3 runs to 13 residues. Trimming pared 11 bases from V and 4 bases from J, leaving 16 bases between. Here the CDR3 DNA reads TGTGCCGGGGGGATTCCCACCTCAGATACGCAGTATTTT. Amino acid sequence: CAGGIPTSDTQYF.

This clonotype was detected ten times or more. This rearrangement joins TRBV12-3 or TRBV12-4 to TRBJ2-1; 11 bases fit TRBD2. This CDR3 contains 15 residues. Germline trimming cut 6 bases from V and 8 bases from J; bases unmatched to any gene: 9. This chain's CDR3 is CASSSTSGGGYEQFF. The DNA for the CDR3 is TGTGCCAGCAGCTCAACTAGCGGGGGTGGCTATGAGCAGTTCTTC.

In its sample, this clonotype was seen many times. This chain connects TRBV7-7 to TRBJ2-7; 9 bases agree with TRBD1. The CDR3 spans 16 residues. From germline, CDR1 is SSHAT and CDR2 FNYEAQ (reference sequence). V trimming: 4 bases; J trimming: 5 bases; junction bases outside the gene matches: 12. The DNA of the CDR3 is TGTGCCAGCAGCTCCGACCAGGGGACAGGGACCCACGAGCAGTACTTC. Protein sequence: CASSSDQGTGTHEQYF.

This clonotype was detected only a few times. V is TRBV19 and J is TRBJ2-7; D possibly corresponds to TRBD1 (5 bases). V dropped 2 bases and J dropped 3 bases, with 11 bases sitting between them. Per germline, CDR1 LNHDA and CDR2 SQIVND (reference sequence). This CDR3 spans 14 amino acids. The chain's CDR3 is CASSIKAGHYEQYF. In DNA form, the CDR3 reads TGTGCCAGTAGTATAAAAGCAGGGCACTACGAGCAGTACTTC.

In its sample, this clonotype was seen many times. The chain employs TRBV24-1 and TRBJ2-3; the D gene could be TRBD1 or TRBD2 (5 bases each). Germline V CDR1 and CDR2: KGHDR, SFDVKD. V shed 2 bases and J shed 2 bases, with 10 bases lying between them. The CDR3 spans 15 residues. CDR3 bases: TGTGCCACCAGTGATTGGGACCGAGTCACAGATACGCAGTATTTT. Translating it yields CATSDWDRVTDTQYF.